This T cell receptor beta chain was profiled in a study of CD4 and CD8 cells across lung adenocarcinoma regions. Details on this clonotype: At one boundary the junction diverges from the germline segment, which might be a read error.

This CDR3 contains 16 residues. Germline loops: CDR1 SGHVS, CDR2 FQNEAQ. From the PCR reads, TCRdb called clonotypes with MiXCR, one entry per CDR3 protein. The sample gives some 11,000 distinct CDR3 sequences, about 48% of which show up once; less than 20% is in the top ten. The clonotype was recovered from a male donor with lung adenocarcinoma. The CD4 and CD8 labels of this study may be unreliable. Sequencing input: CD4+ T cells from the center of a lung tumor. The chain links TRBV7-8 to TRBJ2-3, with D possibly being TRBD2 (5 bases). CDR3 coding DNA: TGTGCCAGCAGCCTCGAGGGTTCCCGAGACCAAGATACCCAGTATTTT. This gives the protein CASSLEGSRDQDTQYF.